The rows below give T cell receptor beta chains drawn from one sample of a study of shared clonotypes between healthy human individuals. This table comes from immunoSEQ multiplex PCR, and its TCRdb copy is limited to in-frame clones, with some not included. The repertoire consists of under 600,000 clones, with around 79% occurring once and the leading ten covering approximately 13%. The sequencing input was PBMCs. Every receptor here comes from a woman aged 40 to 49 in good health. Some clones in this sample may be carry-over from other donors' samples. The CDR3 runs from the conserved cysteine through the conserved F or W. D genes are given only for firm matches. Clone size, where shown, is once, few, many, or a class for clones that have expanded.

>TRBJ2-1|-|-|TRBV12-5
CASAGYNEQFF
TGTGCTAGTGCCGGTTACAATGAGCAGTTCTTC
>TRBJ2-5|-|-|TRBV5-4
CASSLDSGWGTQYF
TGTGCCAGCAGCTTGGATTCCGGGTGGGGGACCCAGTACTTC
>TRBJ1-5|-|TRBD1|TRBV6-1
CASSWDRVDQPQHF
TGTGCCAGCAGCTGGGACAGGGTGGATCAGCCCCAGCATTTT
>TRBJ2-2|few|TRBD1|TRBV7-9
CASSLTTGSGELFF
TGTGCCAGCAGCTTAACGACAGGGTCCGGGGAGCTGTTTTTT
>TRBJ1-2|-|TRBD1|TRBV5-1
CASSFDRAGGYTF
TGCGCCAGCAGCTTCGACAGGGCAGGGGGCTACACCTTC
>TRBJ2-1|-|-|TRBV5-4
CASSLANYNEQFF
TGTGCCAGCAGTCTCGCGAACTACAATGAGCAGTTCTTC
>TRBJ2-7|-|-|TRBV29-1
CSVIGQGITEQYF
TGCAGCGTCATTGGGCAGGGGATAACCGAGCAGTACTTC
>TRBJ2-7|-|TRBD1|TRBV10-3
CAISPGQGDYEQYF
TGTGCCATCAGTCCGGGACAGGGGGACTACGAGCAGTACTTC
>TRBJ1-4|-|TRBD1|TRBV9
CASSVAGTGEEKLFF
TGTGCCAGCAGCGTAGCAGGGACAGGGGAAGAAAAACTGTTTTTT
>TRBJ2-1|-|TRBD1|TRBV2
CASSESRDRGVF
TGTGCCAGCAGTGAAAGTAGGGACAGGGGGGTCTTC
>TRBJ1-1|once|-|TRBV7-2
CASSFGRDTEAFF
TGTGCCAGCAGCTTCGGCAGGGACACTGAAGCTTTCTTT
>TRBJ1-2|-|-|TRBV5-5
CASSLTGRYGYTF
TGTGCCAGCAGCCTAACAGGGCGCTATGGCTACACCTTC
>TRBJ2-1|-|TRBD1|TRBV10-3
CAISKGQGFDEQFF
TGTGCCATCAGCAAGGGACAGGGGTTTGATGAGCAGTTCTTC
>TRBJ2-1|-|TRBD2|TRBV29-1
CSVEGGTSGRLEQFF
TGCAGCGTTGAAGGAGGGACTAGCGGGAGACTTGAGCAGTTCTTC
>TRBJ1-5|-|-|TRBV27
CASSFPGAQHF
TGTGCCAGCAGTTTTCCGGGAGCGCAGCATTTT
>TRBJ2-2|-|-|TRBV7-9
CASMKRVNTGELFF
TGTGCCAGCATGAAGCGGGTGAACACCGGGGAGCTGTTTTTT
>TRBJ2-1|-|TRBD2|TRBV19
CASSIGLAEYNEQFF
TGTGCCAGTAGTATCGGACTAGCGGAATACAATGAGCAGTTCTTC
>TRBJ2-3|-|TRBD2|TRBV28
CASSVSSGSGTDTQYF
TGTGCCAGCAGTGTCTCTAGCGGGAGTGGCACAGATACGCAGTATTTT
>TRBJ1-5|-|-|TRBV5-8
CASSLNRAGVSNQPQHF
TGTGCCAGCAGCTTGAATCGGGCAGGGGTTAGCAATCAGCCCCAGCATTTT